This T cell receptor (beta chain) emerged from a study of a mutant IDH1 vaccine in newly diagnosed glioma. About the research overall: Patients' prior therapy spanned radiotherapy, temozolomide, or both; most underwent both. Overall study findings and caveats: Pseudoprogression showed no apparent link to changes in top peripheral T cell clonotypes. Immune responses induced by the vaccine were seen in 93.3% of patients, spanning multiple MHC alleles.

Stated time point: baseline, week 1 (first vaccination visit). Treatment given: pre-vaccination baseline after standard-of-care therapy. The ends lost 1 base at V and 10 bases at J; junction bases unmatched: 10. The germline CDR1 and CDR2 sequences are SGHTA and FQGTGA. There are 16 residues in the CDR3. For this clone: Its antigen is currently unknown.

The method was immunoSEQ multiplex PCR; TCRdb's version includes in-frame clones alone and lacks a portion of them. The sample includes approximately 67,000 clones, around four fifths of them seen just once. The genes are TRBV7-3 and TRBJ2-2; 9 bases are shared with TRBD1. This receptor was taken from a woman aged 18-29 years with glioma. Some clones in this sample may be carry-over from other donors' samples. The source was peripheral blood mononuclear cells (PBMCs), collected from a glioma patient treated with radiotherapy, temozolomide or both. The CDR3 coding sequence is TGTGCCAGCAGCTTAATATCGGCGGGACAGGGTGCGGAGCTGTTTTTT. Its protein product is CASSLISAGQGAELFF. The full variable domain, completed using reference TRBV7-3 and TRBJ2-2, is GAGVSQTPSNKVTEKGKYVELRCDPISGHTALYWYRQSLGQGPEFLIYFQGTGAADDSGLPNDRFFAVRPEGSVSTLKIQRTERGDSAVYLCASSLISAGQGAELFFGEGSRLTVL.